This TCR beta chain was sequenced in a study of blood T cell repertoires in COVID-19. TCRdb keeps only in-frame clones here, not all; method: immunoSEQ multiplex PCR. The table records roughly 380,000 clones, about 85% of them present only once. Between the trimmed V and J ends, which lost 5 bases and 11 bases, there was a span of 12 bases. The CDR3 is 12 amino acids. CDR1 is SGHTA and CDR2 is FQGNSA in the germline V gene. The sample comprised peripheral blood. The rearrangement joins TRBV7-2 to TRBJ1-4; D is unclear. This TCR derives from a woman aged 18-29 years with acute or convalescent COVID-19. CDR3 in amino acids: CASSEGGGKLFF. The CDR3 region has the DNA TGTGCCAGCAGCGAGGGTGGAGGGAAACTGTTTTTT.